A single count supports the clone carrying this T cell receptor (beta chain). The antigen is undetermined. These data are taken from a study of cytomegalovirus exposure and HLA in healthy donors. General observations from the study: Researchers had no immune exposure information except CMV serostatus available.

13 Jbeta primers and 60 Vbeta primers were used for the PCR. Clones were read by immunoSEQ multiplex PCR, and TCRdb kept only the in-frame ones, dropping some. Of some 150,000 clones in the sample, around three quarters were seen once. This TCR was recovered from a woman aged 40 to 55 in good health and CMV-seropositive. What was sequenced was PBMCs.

Here the CDR3 reads CASSPGTGFNEQYF. CDR3 DNA: TGTGCCAGCAGCCCCGGGACAGGGTTCAACGAGCAGTACTTC. The chain combines TRBV5-6 with TRBJ2-5; 9 nucleotides align to TRBD1. The DNA matches TRBJ2-7 better at its end, which makes the J call doubtful. Germline lookup yields CDR1 SGHDT and CDR2 YYEEEE. The CDR3 totals 14 residues.